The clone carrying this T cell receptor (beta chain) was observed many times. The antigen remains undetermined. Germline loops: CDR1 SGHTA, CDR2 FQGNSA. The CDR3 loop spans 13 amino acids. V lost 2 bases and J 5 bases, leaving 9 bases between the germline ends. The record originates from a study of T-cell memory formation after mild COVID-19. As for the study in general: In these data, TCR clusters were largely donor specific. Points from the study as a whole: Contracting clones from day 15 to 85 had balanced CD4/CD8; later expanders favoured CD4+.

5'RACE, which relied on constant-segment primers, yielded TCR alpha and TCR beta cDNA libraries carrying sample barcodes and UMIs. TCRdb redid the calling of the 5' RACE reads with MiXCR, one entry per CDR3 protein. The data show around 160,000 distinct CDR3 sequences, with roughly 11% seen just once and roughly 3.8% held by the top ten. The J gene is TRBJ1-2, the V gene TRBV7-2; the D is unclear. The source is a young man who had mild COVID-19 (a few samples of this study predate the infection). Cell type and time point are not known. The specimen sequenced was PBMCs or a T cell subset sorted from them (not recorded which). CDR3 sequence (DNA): TGTGCCAGCAGCTTATGGGCAGCGTATGGCTACACCTTC. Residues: CASSLWAAYGYTF.